This T cell receptor (beta chain) was recovered during a study of beta chain features in type 1 diabetes (dated by TCRdb to between 2018 and 2020). Context from the whole study: No differences in mean age, gender distribution, total cell number or subset yield were found between patients and healthy donors. A total of under 140,000,000 sorted cells were examined across all samples, and the number of cells per subset was strongly correlated with RNA yield. The study compared the TCRB repertoires of sorted circulating CD4+ T cell subsets in recently diagnosed type 1 diabetes patients with those in matched healthy donors. Regulatory and stem cell-like memory subsets were obtained from only 8 patients and roughly 8 healthy donors, while naive and central memory subsets were obtained from all 30 or so donors.

The High Capacity cDNA Reverse Transcription Kit was used to reverse transcribe all of the isolated RNA, meaning that expressed TCRB transcripts were what got sequenced. Deep immunoSEQ sequencing was applied to naive, central memory and regulatory T cell samples, giving an average of about 3.8 million total reads per sample. Sorted cells were lysed in RLT buffer, and RNA was extracted using DNase-treated RNeasy Micro or Mini kits according to cell number. To prevent cross-contamination, each cell subset was processed individually, whereas patient and healthy donor samples were processed jointly. TCRB sequences were amplified from cDNA with the immunoSEQ multiplex PCR, producing 87-bp fragments spanning the CDR3 region. The amplicons were sequenced using the Illumina HiSeq platform. The original methods were these. Synthetic template baselines were used to correct PCR bias computationally, reads within Hamming distance 2 were collapsed together, and singletons that could not be merged were discarded. By aligning reads against IMGT, V, D and J genes, CDR3 length, and insertions or deletions at six rearrangement sites were assigned. Within each subset, clonotype counts were normalized to sorted cell number, after which true diversity and Gini coefficients were computed with the tcR R package. The overlap coefficient, calculated on TCRB nucleotide sequences, was used to quantify repertoire sharing. Out-of-frame TCRB sequences from naive cells were analyzed to stand in for the pre-selection repertoire. TCRdb limited this immuneACCESS table to in-frame rearrangements with V and J called. A share of clones is missing; checked studies link under half to unresolved V genes, and the rest is unexplained. D and trimming were read from the DNA, whereas the V and J calls and clone size are those reported in that table. The table for this sample lists 350,000 to 400,000 clones; about 15% of them were counted only once. About 0.019% of the sample belongs to the ten largest clones.

Remarks on this clone: Which antigen it targets is not known. Per-nucleotide qualities are absent, and no much larger clonotype sits a single base away.

Each donor gave one peripheral blood draw, averaging roughly 120 mL, which was collected into heparinised tubes. Naive, central memory, regulatory and stem cell-like memory CD4+ T cells were sorted on a BD FACSAria II using a panel including CD45RO, CCR7, CD25, CD127, CD95 and CD27. Every sorted population had a purity above 98%. PBMCs were isolated right away by Lymphoprep density gradient centrifugation and were stained directly, without culture. So that batch effects would be minimized, each experiment stained and sorted samples in pairs, pairing one healthy donor with one patient. The CDR3 has 15 amino acids, counting the end cysteine and phenylalanine. The retained sequence is limited to the CDR3, 45 bases, with the frame set at the first base. The V end loses 5 bases and the J end loses 1 base, and a stretch of 14 bases separates them. In the germline V gene (reference sequence), CDR1 corresponds to SEHNR and CDR2 to FQNEAQ.

Study-level results and caveats: Fewer insertions and more nucleotide deletions at VDJ recombination sites were observed in patients with type 1 diabetes, implying thymic rearrangement abnormalities. Because small numbers of individuals were included in the HLA sub-analyses, any influence of HLA type on TCRB rearrangement was left unresolved. Shorter templates might have been favored by PCR, but patient and control samples were amplified and corrected together, so both groups would have been affected equally by any skew. Because cDNA rather than genomic DNA was sequenced, highly expressing activated cells could have been over-represented, although no difference in activation and CD3 levels was found between groups. Naive, central memory and regulatory TCRB repertoires appeared to be more similar among patients than among healthy donors. In all four CD4+ subsets, TCRB CDR3 length was moderately but significantly shorter in type 1 diabetes patients.

The V and J segments used are TRBV7-9 and TRBJ2-5; the D gene is possibly TRBD1, with 6 bases matching. This TCR came from a woman aged 18-29 years in good health. Sequencing used naive CD4+ T cells from blood. The cell subset or site label, read with the paper, signifies: true naive CD4+ T cells. The DNA sequence is TGTGCCAGCAGCCCAACGGGGACACTCCAAGAGACCCAGTACTTC. The encoded protein is CASSPTGTLQETQYF.